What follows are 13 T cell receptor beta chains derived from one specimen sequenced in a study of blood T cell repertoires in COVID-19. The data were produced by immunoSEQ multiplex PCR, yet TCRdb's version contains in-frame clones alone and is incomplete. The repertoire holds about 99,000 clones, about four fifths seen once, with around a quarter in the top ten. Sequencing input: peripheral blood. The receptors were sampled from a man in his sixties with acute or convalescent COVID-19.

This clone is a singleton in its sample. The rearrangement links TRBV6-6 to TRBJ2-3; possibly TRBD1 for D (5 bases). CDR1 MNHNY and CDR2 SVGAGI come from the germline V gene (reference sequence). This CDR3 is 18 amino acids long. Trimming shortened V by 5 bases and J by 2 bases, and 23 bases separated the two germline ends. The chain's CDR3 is CASSQTLPSTVDTDTQYF. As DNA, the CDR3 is TGTGCCAGCAGTCAAACCCTCCCTTCGACAGTAGACACAGATACGCAGTATTTT.

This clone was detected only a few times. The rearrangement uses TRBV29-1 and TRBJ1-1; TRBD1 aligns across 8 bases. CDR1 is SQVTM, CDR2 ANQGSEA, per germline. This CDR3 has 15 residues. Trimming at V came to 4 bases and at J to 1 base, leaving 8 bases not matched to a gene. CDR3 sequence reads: CSVADSGGANTEAFF. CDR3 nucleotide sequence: TGCAGCGTTGCGGATTCAGGGGGCGCGAACACTGAAGCTTTCTTT.

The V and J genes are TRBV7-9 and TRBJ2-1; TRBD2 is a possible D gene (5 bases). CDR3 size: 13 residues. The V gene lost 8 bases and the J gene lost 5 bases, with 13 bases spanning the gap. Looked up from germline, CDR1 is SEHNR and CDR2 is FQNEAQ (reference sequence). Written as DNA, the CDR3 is TGTGCCAGCTTGAAGGAGGTCAACAATGAGCAGTTCTTC. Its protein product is CASLKEVNNEQFF.

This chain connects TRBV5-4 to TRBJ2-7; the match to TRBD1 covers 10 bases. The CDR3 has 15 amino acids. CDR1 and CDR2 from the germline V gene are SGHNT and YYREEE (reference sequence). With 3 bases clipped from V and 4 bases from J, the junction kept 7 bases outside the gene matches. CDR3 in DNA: TGTGCCAGCAGCTCCGGACAGGGGGTCCTATACGAGCAGTACTTC. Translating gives CASSSGQGVLYEQYF.

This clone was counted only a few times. The CDR3 here is CASSLGVYEQYF. CDR3 sequence (DNA): TGTGCCAGCAGCCTGGGCGTATACGAGCAGTACTTC. V usage is TRBV7-9 and J usage is TRBJ2-7, with D unclear. The germline gives CDR1 SEHNR, CDR2 FQNEAQ (reference sequence). The CDR3 has 12 residues. Trimming stripped 5 bases from V and 4 bases from J, with 9 bases between.

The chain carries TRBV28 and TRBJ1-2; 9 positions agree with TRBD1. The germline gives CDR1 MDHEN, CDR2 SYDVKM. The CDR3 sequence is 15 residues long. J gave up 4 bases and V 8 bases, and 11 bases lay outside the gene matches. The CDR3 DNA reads TGTGCCAGCCGTGTTCCGGGACAGGGCGGCTATGGCTACACCTTC. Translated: CASRVPGQGGYGYTF.

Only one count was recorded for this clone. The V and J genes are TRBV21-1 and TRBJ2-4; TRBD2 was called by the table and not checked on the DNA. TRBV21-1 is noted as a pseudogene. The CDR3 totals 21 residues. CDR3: CASIRRITAGRRGIAKNIQYF. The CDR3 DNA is TGTGCCAGCATCAGAAGGATTACAGCGGGGAGGAGGGGGATAGCCAAAAACATTCAGTACTTC.

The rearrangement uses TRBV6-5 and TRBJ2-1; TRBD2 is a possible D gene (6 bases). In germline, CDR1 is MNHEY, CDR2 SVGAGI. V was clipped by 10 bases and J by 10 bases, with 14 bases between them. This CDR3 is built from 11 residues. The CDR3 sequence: CATALAGEQFF. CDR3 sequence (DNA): TGTGCCACCGCGCTTGCGGGAGAGCAGTTCTTC.

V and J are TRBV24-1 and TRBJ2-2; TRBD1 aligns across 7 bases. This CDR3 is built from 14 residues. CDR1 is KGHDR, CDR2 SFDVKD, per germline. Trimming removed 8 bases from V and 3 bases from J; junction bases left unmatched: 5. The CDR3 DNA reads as TGTGCCACCAAGCCGGGACAGCACACCGGGGAGCTGTTTTTT. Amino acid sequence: CATKPGQHTGELFF.

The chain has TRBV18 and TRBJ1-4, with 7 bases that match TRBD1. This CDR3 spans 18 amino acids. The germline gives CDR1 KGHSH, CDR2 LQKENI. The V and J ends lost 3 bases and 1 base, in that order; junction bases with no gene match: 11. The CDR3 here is CASSPTRGGRGTNEKLFF. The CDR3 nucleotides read TGTGCCAGCTCACCTACTCGAGGGGGCAGGGGAACTAATGAAAAACTGTTTTTT. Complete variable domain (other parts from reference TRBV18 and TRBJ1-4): NAGVMQNPRHLVRRRGQEARLRCSPMKGHSHVYWYRQLPEEGLKFMVYLQKENIIDESGMPKERFSAEFPKEGPSILRIQQVVRGDSAAYFCASSPTRGGRGTNEKLFFGSGTQLSVL.

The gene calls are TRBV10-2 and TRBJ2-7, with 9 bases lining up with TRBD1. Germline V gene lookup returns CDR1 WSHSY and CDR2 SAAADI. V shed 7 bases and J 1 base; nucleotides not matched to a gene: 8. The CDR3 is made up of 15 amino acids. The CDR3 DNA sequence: TGCGCCAGCATACGGGACAGGGATCAGTCCTACGAGCAGTACTTC. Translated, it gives CASIRDRDQSYEQYF.

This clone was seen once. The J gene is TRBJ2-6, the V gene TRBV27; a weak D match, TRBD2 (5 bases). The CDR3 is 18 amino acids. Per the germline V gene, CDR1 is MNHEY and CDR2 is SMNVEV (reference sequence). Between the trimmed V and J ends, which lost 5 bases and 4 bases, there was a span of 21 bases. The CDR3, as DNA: TGTGCCAGCAGTGAGTTTATGGTGGGAGCTGGGGGGGCCAACGTCCTGACTTTC. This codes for CASSEFMVGAGGANVLTF.

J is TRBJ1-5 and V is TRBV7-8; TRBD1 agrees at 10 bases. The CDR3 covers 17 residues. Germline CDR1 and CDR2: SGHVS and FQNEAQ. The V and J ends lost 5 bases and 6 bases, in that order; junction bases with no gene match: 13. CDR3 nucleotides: TGTGCCAGCAGCCCCTACGGACAGGGGGTCTACGTTCAGCCCCAGCATTTT. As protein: CASSPYGQGVYVQPQHF.